This T cell receptor beta chain was retrieved from a study of response to subunit inactivated influenza vaccine. Trimming stripped 0 bases from V and 1 base from J, with 10 bases between. The CDR3 spans 15 residues. Germline assignment: CDR1 SGDLS and CDR2 YYNGEE. TCRdb re-called the RT-PCR reads with MiXCR, one entry per CDR3 protein. The repertoire has a few hundred thousand distinct CDR3 sequences, 20% to 25% of them found once; the top ten carry 10%. This clonotype was observed a few times. Its antigen is not known. Findings of the study overall: Authors suggested that a seasonal influenza vaccination recruits few new T cells each time.

The sample consisted of PBMCs from blood, taken 21 months after vaccination. The TCR originated in a man aged 50-75 years who received an inactivated influenza vaccine. The genes are TRBV9 and TRBJ2-5; D uncertain. CDR3 loop: CASSVGGQIQETQYF. CDR3 bases: TGTGCCAGCAGCGTAGGAGGCCAGATCCAAGAGACCCAGTACTTC.